This T cell receptor (beta chain) was documented in a study of molecular identifiers for immune sequencing clone quantification. Study summary: Replicate runs used RNA from about 20,000 or 100,000 naive CD8 cells, which was split five ways into aliquots, and four of those aliquots were then sequenced.

Findings and caveats of the study: Over 98% of effector molecules, yet under 1% of naive-cell molecules, were held by clones above 20 RNA copies.

This clonotype was counted ten times or more. Its antigen is unidentified. Both previously described methods and listed TCR primers were employed to make bulk TCR libraries. Each CDR3 protein gets one entry after TCRdb re-called the PCR reads with MiXCR. The repertoire holds some 320,000 distinct CDR3 sequences, with about a fifth as singletons. Naive CD8 T cells underwent sorting with the CD8+CD4-CCR7+CD45RA+ definition. The TCR comes from a human donor in good health. Some libraries in this study had Jurkat cell RNA spiked in. The sample was naive CD8+ T cells from blood, with Jurkat cell RNA spiked in. Subset: FACS-sorted CD8+CD4-CCR7+CD45RA+ naive T cells.

Here the CDR3 DNA reads TGTGCCAGCAGTTACTCGGGGACTGAAGAGACCCAGTACTTC. It is translated as CASSYSGTEETQYF. The chain is built from TRBV6-6 and TRBJ2-5; D possibly corresponds to TRBD2 (6 bases). With 0 bases removed from V and 3 bases from J, the gap between germline ends came to 8 bases. The germline gives CDR1 MNHNY, CDR2 SVGAGI (reference sequence). This CDR3 spans 14 amino acids.